Reported below is one TCR beta chain. The antigen remains unidentified. Trimming pared 0 bases from V and 4 bases from J, leaving 16 bases between. The CDR3 spans 17 residues. Germline CDR1 reads SGHVS; CDR2 reads FQNEAQ. The data were taken from a study of T cell repertoires in cytomegalovirus infection. MiXCR was run by TCRdb on the reads, yielding one entry per CDR3 protein. The sample lists about 70,000 distinct CDR3 sequences; about 20% were seen once. Sample: CD8+ T cells from cultured PBMCs, taken from culture after CMV antigen stimulation. The sequence derives from a human donor in good health (CMV status not recorded). Some clones in this sample may be carry-over from other donors' samples. V is TRBV7-8 and J is TRBJ1-5, with D perhaps TRBD1 (5 bases). This chain's CDR3 is CASSLAGRVMRNQPQHF. The DNA of the CDR3 is TGTGCCAGCAGCTTAGCTGGCAGGGTGATGCGGAATCAGCCCCAGCATTTT.